This record concerns one T cell receptor (beta chain) sequence. The sample comes from a study of OX40 agonist ivuxolimab in advanced cancers. On the study more broadly: Patients were treated with ivuxolimab, an agonistic anti-OX40 (CD134) antibody. A male proportion of 82.7% was recorded, with mean age approximately 57 years and range 23 to 79. Partial responses occurred in Three dose-escalation patients, one with hepatocellular carcinoma and two with cutaneous melanoma.

The CDR3 spans 16 residues. The ends were cut back, 2 bases at V and 1 base at J, with 13 bases in the middle. CDR1 is SGHVS and CDR2 is FQNEAQ in the germline V gene. Clones were read by immunoSEQ multiplex PCR, and TCRdb kept only the in-frame ones, dropping some. The sample records 60,000 to 65,000 clones, around 90% being singletons. The chain links TRBV7-8 to TRBJ2-3, with D possibly matching TRBD2 (5 bases). Sample: CD4+ or CD8+ T cells sorted from blood, taken in a trial of the OX40 agonist ivuxolimab. The source is an adult with an advanced solid tumor such as melanoma, head and neck, liver or kidney cancer. CDR3 DNA: TGTGCCAGCAGCTTATGGAGACTAATGGGCACAGATACGCAGTATTTT. Its protein product is CASSLWRLMGTDTQYF.